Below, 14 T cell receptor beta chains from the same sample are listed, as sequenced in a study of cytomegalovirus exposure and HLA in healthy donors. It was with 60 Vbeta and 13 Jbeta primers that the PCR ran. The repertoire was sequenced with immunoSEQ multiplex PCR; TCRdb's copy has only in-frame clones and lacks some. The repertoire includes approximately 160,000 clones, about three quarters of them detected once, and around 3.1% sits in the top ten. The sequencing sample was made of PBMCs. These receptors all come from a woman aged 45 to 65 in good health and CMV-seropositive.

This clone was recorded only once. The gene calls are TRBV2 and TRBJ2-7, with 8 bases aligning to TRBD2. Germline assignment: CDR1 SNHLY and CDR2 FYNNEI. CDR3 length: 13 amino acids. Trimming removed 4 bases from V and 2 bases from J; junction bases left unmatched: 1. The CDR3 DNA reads TGTGCCAGCAGTGGACTAGCGCCCTACGAGCAGTACTTC. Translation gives CASSGLAPYEQYF.

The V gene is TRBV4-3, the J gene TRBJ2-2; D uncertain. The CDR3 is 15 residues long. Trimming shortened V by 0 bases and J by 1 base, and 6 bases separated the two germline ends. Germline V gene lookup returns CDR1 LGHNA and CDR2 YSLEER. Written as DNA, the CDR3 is TGCGCCAGCAGCCAAGAAGCACTGAACACCGGGGAGCTGTTTTTT. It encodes CASSQEALNTGELFF.

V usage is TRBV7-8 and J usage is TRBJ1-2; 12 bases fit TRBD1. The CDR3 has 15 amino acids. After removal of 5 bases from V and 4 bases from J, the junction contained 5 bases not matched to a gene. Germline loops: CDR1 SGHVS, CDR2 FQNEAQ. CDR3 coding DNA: TGTGCCAGCAGCCTCGGGACAGGGGGCGTCTATGGCTACACCTTC. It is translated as CASSLGTGGVYGYTF.

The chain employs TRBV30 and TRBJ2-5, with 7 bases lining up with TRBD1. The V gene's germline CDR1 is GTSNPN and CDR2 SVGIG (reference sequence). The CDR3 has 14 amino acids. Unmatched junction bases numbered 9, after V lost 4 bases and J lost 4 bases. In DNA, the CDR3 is TGTGCCTGGACTAGGACAGGATACCGAGAGACCCAGTACTTC. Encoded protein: CAWTRTGYRETQYF.

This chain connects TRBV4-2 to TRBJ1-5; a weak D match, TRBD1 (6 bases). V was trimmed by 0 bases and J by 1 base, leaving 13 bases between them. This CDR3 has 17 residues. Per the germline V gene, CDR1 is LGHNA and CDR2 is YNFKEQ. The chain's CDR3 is CASSQDRGAESNQPQHF. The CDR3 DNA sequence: TGTGCCAGCAGCCAAGATCGGGGGGCGGAAAGCAATCAGCCCCAGCATTTT.

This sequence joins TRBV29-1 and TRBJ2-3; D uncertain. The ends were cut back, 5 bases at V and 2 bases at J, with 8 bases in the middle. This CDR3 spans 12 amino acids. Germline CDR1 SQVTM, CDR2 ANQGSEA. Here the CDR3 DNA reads TGCAGCGTTCCCACTAACACAGATACGCAGTATTTT. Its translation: CSVPTNTDTQYF.

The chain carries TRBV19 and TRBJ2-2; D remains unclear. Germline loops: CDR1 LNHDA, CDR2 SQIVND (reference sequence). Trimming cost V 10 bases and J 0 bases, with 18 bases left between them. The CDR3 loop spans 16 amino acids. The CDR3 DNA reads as TGTGCCACCACCCGGGTGGCCAGTTCGAACACCGGGGAGCTGTTTTTT. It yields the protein CATTRVASSNTGELFF. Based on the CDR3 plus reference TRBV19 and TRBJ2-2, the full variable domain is DGGITQSPKYLFRKEGQNVTLSCEQNLNHDAMYWYRQDPGQGLRLIYYSQIVNDFQKGDIAEGYSVSREKKESFPLTVTSAQKNPTAFYLCATTRVASSNTGELFFGEGSRLTVL.

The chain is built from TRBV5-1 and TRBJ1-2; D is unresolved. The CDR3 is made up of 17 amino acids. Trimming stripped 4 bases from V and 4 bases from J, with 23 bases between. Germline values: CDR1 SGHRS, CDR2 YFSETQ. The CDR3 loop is CASSPGVGSGSFYGYTF. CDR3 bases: TGCGCCAGCAGCCCCGGCGTGGGCAGCGGGTCTTTCTATGGCTACACCTTC.

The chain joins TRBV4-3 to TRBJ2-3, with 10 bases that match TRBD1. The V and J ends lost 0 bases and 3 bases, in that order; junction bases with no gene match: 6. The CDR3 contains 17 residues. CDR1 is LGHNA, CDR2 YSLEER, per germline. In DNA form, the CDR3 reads TGCGCCAGCAGCCAAGACGGACAGGGGGGATGGACAGATACGCAGTATTTT. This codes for CASSQDGQGGWTDTQYF.

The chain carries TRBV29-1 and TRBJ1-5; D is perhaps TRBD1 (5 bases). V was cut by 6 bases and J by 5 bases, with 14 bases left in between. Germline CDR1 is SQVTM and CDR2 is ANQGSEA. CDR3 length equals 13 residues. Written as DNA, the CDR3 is TGCAGCGTGAGGCAGGGATGGGATCAGCCCCAGCATTTT. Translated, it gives CSVRQGWDQPQHF.

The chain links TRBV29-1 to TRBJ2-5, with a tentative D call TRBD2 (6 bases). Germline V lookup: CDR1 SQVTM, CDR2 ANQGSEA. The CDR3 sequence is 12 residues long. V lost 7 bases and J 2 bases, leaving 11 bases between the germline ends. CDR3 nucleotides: TGCAGCGGCGGGGATCCACAAGAGACCCAGTACTTC. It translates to CSGGDPQETQYF.

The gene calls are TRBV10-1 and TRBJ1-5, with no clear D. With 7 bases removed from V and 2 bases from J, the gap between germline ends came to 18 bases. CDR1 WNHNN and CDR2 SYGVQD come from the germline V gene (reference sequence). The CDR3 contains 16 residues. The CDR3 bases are TGCGCCAGCATCAGGAGGAGGAGTTTTGGCAATCAGCCCCAGCATTTT. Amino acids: CASIRRRSFGNQPQHF.

For the CDR3, the DNA is TGTGCCAGCAGCCGCGGGACAGGGGGCGCGAATATGGGAGAGACCCAGTACTTC. Its protein product is CASSRGTGGANMGETQYF. The V call is TRBV5-4, the J call TRBJ2-5; 12 bases are shared with TRBD1. The CDR3 is 18 amino acids. Germline CDR1 reads SGHNT; CDR2 reads YYREEE (reference sequence). Trimming removed 4 bases from V and 4 bases from J; junction bases left unmatched: 14.

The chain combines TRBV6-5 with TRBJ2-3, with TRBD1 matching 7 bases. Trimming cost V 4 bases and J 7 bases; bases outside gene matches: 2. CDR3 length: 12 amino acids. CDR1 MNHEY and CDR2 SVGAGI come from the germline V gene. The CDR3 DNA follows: TGTGCCAGCAGTTCGGACAGGTATACGCAGTATTTT. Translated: CASSSDRYTQYF.